These T cell receptor beta chains were read from a single sample in a study of vaccination and CD4 T cells after COVID-19. TCRdb ran MiXCR on the PCR reads and lists one entry per CDR3 protein. The repertoire holds fewer than 20,000 distinct CDR3 sequences, with roughly two thirds as singletons. The source was CD4+ T cells from blood, collected after SARS-CoV-2 vaccination. These receptors were collected from a human donor who had recovered from COVID-19. CDR3s include the opening cysteine and the closing phenylalanine or tryptophan. The D gene is left open where the match is weak. Only part of the rows carry a size: once, few, many, or a class if the clone is expanded.

>.|TRBJ2-7|.|TRBV7-2
TGTGCCAGCAGTTCCCTTTGGAGCTCCTACGAGCAGTACTTC
CASSSLWSSYEQYF
>.|TRBJ1-1|.|TRBV29-1
TGCAGCGTCGACAGGTCAAAGAGGGGGAACACTGAAGCTTTCTTT
CSVDRSKRGNTEAFF
>.|TRBJ2-5|TRBD2|TRBV5-1
TGCGCCAGCAGACTAGCGGGACAAGAGACCCAGTACTTC
CASRLAGQETQYF
>.|TRBJ1-2|TRBD1|TRBV7-2
TGTGCCAGCAGCGTGGACAGGGGTGGAAACTATGGCTACACCTTC
CASSVDRGGNYGYTF
>.|TRBJ2-5|.|TRBV28
TGTGCCAGCAGTGAAGGGGGTTCCCAAGAGACCCAGTACTTC
CASSEGGSQETQYF
>.|TRBJ2-3|.|TRBV20-1
TGCAGTGCTAGAGACCAGGGACGGAGGTCAGATACGCAGTATTTT
CSARDQGRRSDTQYF
>.|TRBJ2-7|.|TRBV20-1
TGCAGTGCTAGAGACGGACCGGGTGATTGGCAGTACTTC
CSARDGPGDWQYF
>.|TRBJ2-5|.|TRBV20-1
TGCAGTGCCGGGGAGGTTCAAGAGACCCAGTACTTC
CSAGEVQETQYF
>.|TRBJ1-2|TRBD1|TRBV7-9
TGTGCCAGCAGTGCCCGGGACAGGGGATTGATAAGTGGCTACACCTTC
CASSARDRGLISGYTF
>few|TRBJ2-3|.|TRBV27
TGTGCCAGCAGTGTGAGGGAGGAAACCAGCACAGATACGCAGTATTTT
CASSVREETSTDTQYF
>.|TRBJ1-3|TRBD1|TRBV28
TGTGCCAGCAGGCAGGGGGGGGCTAGTGGAAACACCATATATTTT
CASRQGGASGNTIYF
>few|TRBJ1-5|TRBD1|TRBV6-5
TGTGCCAGCAGTTTACAGGGGAATCAGCCCCAGCATTTT
CASSLQGNQPQHF
>once|TRBJ2-7|.|TRBV6-2/TRBV6-3
TGTGCCAGCAGTGACCATTACGAGCAGTACTTC
CASSDHYEQYF
>.|TRBJ2-5|TRBD2|TRBV20-1
TGCAGTGTTTCCCCGGGGGGAGAGACCCAGTACTTC
CSVSPGGETQYF
>.|TRBJ2-7|.|TRBV12-3/TRBV12-4
TGTGCCAGCAGTTTAGGGGGCGGGAACACCTACGAGCAGTACTTC
CASSLGGGNTYEQYF
>.|TRBJ2-3|.|TRBV20-1
TGCAGTGCCGTAAAAAGCACAGATACGCAGTATTTT
CSAVKSTDTQYF
>.|TRBJ2-7|.|TRBV6-1
TGTGCCAGCAGGGTTCCGGGACACTCGTCCTACGAGCAGTACTTC
CASRVPGHSSYEQYF
>few|TRBJ2-1|TRBD2|TRBV6-1
TGTGCCAGCAGGTTAGCGGGAGCTAACAATGAGCAGTTCTTC
CASRLAGANNEQFF